These 26 T cell receptor beta chains came from one sample sequenced in a study of T cell changes during pregnancy in multiple sclerosis. Data came from immunoSEQ multiplex PCR; TCRdb stores just in-frame clones and leaves some out. The sample holds 49,000 or so clones; 94% are singletons and the top ten take about 5.5%. This specimen was CD8+ T cells from peripheral blood mononuclear cells, taken before pregnancy. Receptor source: a female donor with multiple sclerosis, enrolled in a pregnancy study.

The CDR3 loop is CASTPWTMNTEAFF. In DNA, the CDR3 is TGCGCCAGCACCCCCTGGACAATGAACACTGAAGCTTTCTTT. The chain couples TRBV23-1 to TRBJ1-1, with D tentatively TRBD1 (5 bases). TRBV23-1 is labeled an ORF, and its function is uncertain. The CDR3 is made up of 14 amino acids. V lost 7 bases and J lost 0, with 12 bases in between.

This chain links TRBV4-1 with TRBJ2-5; TRBD1 aligns across 7 bases. V lost 5 bases to trimming and J lost 5 bases; unmatched junction nucleotides: 2. CDR3 length equals 12 residues. CDR1 MGHRA and CDR2 YSYEKL come from the germline V gene. The CDR3 nucleotides are TGCGCCAGCAGCGAACAGGGGGAGACCCAGTACTTC. It yields the protein CASSEQGETQYF.

Here the CDR3 DNA reads TGTGCCAGCAGCTTAGTGGGGCAGGGGGTGTACCAAGAGACCCAGTACTTC. It translates to CASSLVGQGVYQETQYF. The rearrangement joins TRBV11-2 to TRBJ2-5; 7 positions agree with TRBD1. After removal of 1 base from V and 0 bases from J, the junction contained 8 bases not matched to a gene. Germline loops: CDR1 SGHAT, CDR2 FQNNGV. The CDR3 loop spans 17 amino acids.

V and J are TRBV19 and TRBJ2-1; 10 nucleotides align to TRBD1. With V trimmed by 5 bases and J by 7 bases, 8 bases remained unmatched. Per the germline V gene, CDR1 is LNHDA and CDR2 is SQIVND (reference sequence). The CDR3 length is 15 residues. CDR3 amino acids: CASSFSPGQGNEQFF. The CDR3 coding sequence is TGTGCCAGTAGTTTTAGCCCGGGACAGGGGAATGAGCAGTTCTTC.

This rearrangement joins TRBV19 to TRBJ2-5, with TRBD1 matching over 9 bases. TRBJ2-7 explains the end of the DNA better; the J call may be wrong. CDR1 is LNHDA, CDR2 SQIVND, per germline (reference sequence). This CDR3 region has 14 residues. The CDR3 loop is CASSKGQGFDEQYF. The CDR3 coding sequence is TGTGCCAGTAGTAAAGGACAGGGGTTCGACGAGCAGTACTTC.

The chain employs TRBV6-1 and TRBJ1-2; no firm D call. The CDR3 runs to 14 residues. Germline lookup yields CDR1 MNHNS and CDR2 SASEGT. V was cut by 9 bases and J by 0 bases, with 14 bases left in between. The CDR3, as DNA: TGTGCCAGGACTAGCGGGAATTCTAACTATGGCTACACCTTC. Its translation is CARTSGNSNYGYTF.

The chain couples TRBV25-1 to TRBJ2-1, with D unresolved. The CDR3 consists of 15 residues. Germline assignment: CDR1 MGHDK and CDR2 SYGVNS. The germline V and J ends were trimmed by 4 bases and 2 bases, with 12 bases remaining between them. CDR3 in amino acids: CASSVTEPPYNEQFF. The CDR3 DNA sequence: TGTGCCAGCAGTGTCACAGAGCCTCCCTACAATGAGCAGTTCTTC. The full variable domain, its missing parts supplied by reference TRBV25-1 and TRBJ2-1, is EADIYQTPRYLVIGTGKKITLECSQTMGHDKMYWYQQDPGMELHLIHYSYGVNSTEKGDLSSESTVSRIRTEHFPLTLESARPSHTSQYLCASSVTEPPYNEQFFGPGTRLTVL.

This chain uses TRBV14 with TRBJ2-3, with 9 positions matching TRBD1. Germline V gene data show CDR1 as SGHDN and CDR2 as FVKESK. The CDR3 consists of 16 residues. V gave up 2 bases and J gave up 3 bases; unmatched junction bases: 6. This chain's CDR3 is CASSQIWTGATDTQYF. The CDR3 coding sequence is TGTGCCAGCAGCCAAATTTGGACAGGGGCTACAGATACGCAGTATTTT. Looking up the rest from reference TRBV14 and TRBJ2-3 gives the full variable domain: EAGVTQFPSHSVIEKGQTVTLRCDPISGHDNLYWYRRVMGKEIKFLLHFVKESKQDESGMPNNRFLAERTGGTYSTLKVQPAELEDSGVYFCASSQIWTGATDTQYFGPGTRLTVL.

The genes are TRBV6-5 and TRBJ2-1; no reliable D call. The length of the CDR3 is 14 residues. Deletions cut 0 bases from V and 4 bases from J, with 7 bases between. Germline assignment: CDR1 MNHEY and CDR2 SVGAGI. CDR3 loop: CASSYSISYNEQFF. CDR3 in DNA: TGTGCCAGCAGTTACTCGATTAGTTACAATGAGCAGTTCTTC.

The V gene is TRBV5-8, the J gene TRBJ2-7; D might be TRBD2 (6 bases). Germline lookup yields CDR1 SGHTS and CDR2 YDEGEE. This CDR3 is 11 amino acids long. Trimming shortened V by 4 bases and J by 10 bases, and 12 bases separated the two germline ends. The CDR3 DNA reads as TGTGCCAGCAGCCCGGACTATGAACAGTACTTC. Translation gives CASSPDYEQYF.

The gene calls are TRBV9 and TRBJ1-1, with D unclear. This CDR3 is built from 15 residues. Trimming left V 0 bases short and J 0 bases short, with 9 bases between. Germline lookup yields CDR1 SGDLS and CDR2 YYNGEE. Written as DNA, the CDR3 is TGTGCCAGCAGCGTAGGACGAGGTTTGAACACTGAAGCTTTCTTT. Translating it yields CASSVGRGLNTEAFF. The full variable domain, in which reference TRBV9 and TRBJ1-1 provide the parts outside the CDR3, is DSGVTQTPKHLITATGQRVTLRCSPRSGDLSVYWYQQSLDQGLQFLIQYYNGEERAKGNILERFSAQQFPDLHSELNLSSLELGDSALYFCASSVGRGLNTEAFFGQGTRLTVV.

This chain connects TRBV5-1 to TRBJ2-1; D ambiguous. Looked up from germline, CDR1 is SGHRS and CDR2 is YFSETQ. The CDR3 runs 12 residues. Trimming stripped 4 bases from V and 8 bases from J, with 10 bases between. CDR3 in DNA: TGCGCCAGCAGCCCAGAAGTGGATGAGCAGTTCTTC. It codes for CASSPEVDEQFF.

The rearrangement joins TRBV28 to TRBJ2-2; a possible D gene is TRBD1 (5 bases). V was cut by 6 bases and J by 5 bases, with 7 bases left in between. This CDR3 region has 12 residues. CDR1 is MDHEN, CDR2 SYDVKM, per germline. The CDR3 DNA is TGTGCCAGCAGAAGGGGTACCGGGGAGCTGTTTTTT. It translates to CASRRGTGELFF.

In its sample, this clone was seen once. The chain combines TRBV9 with TRBJ2-5, with 12 bases matching TRBD2. Trimming removed 4 bases from V and 3 bases from J; junction bases left unmatched: 4. In germline, CDR1 is SGDLS, CDR2 YYNGEE. This CDR3 has 15 residues. The CDR3 protein is CASSLWTSGEETQYF. The CDR3 bases are TGTGCCAGCAGCTTATGGACTAGCGGGGAAGAGACCCAGTACTTC.

This clone has just one count. J is TRBJ2-1 and V is TRBV7-8; 9 nucleotides align to TRBD2. The CDR3 runs 13 residues. V gave up 8 bases and J gave up 3 bases; unmatched junction bases: 2. Germline CDR1 reads SGHVS; CDR2 reads FQNEAQ. DNA for the CDR3: TGTGCCAGCCGACTAGCGGTCTACAATGAGCAGTTCTTC. This codes for CASRLAVYNEQFF.

This sequence joins TRBV6-1 and TRBJ2-7; D not resolved. With 3 bases removed from V and 1 base from J, the gap between germline ends came to 4 bases. The CDR3 spans 12 residues. Germline values: CDR1 MNHNS, CDR2 SASEGT. CDR3 sequence reads: CASSDPSYEQYF. DNA of the CDR3: TGTGCCAGCAGTGATCCGTCCTACGAGCAGTACTTC.

The V gene is TRBV27, the J gene TRBJ2-7; 7 bases are shared with TRBD2. CDR1 MNHEY and CDR2 SMNVEV come from the germline V gene (reference sequence). V dropped 3 bases and J dropped 0; count of bases not matched to a gene: 5. The CDR3 is 15 residues long. The CDR3: CASSFRPSGSYEQYF. The CDR3 DNA reads TGTGCCAGCAGTTTTCGTCCTAGCGGCTCCTACGAGCAGTACTTC.

The CDR3 loop reads CASSPSSTGRGYGYTF. CDR3 in DNA: TGTGCCAGCAGCCCATCTTCGACAGGGAGAGGCTATGGCTACACCTTC. The chain combines TRBV7-9 with TRBJ1-2; 7 bases align to TRBD1. The V gene end was trimmed by 5 bases and the J gene end by 4 bases; junction bases not matched to a gene: 13. Germline V CDR1 and CDR2: SEHNR, FQNEAQ (reference sequence). This CDR3 contains 16 residues.

CDR3: CASSDGLAPYEQYF. The CDR3 bases are TGTGCCAGCAGCGACGGACTAGCGCCCTACGAGCAGTACTTC. The chain employs TRBV7-9 and TRBJ2-7; 9 bases map to TRBD2. Germline trimming cut 5 bases from V and 2 bases from J; bases unmatched to any gene: 4. This CDR3 contains 14 residues. Germline V gene data show CDR1 as SEHNR and CDR2 as FQNEAQ (reference sequence).

This chain connects TRBV4-1 to TRBJ2-1; a weak D match, TRBD1 (6 bases). The V and J ends lost 1 base and 11 bases respectively, with 12 bases between them. CDR1 is MGHRA, CDR2 YSYEKL, per germline. The CDR3 loop spans 13 amino acids. As DNA, the CDR3 is TGCGCCAGCAGCCAAGCGCTCCAGGGGAAGCAGTTCTTC. Its protein product is CASSQALQGKQFF.

The J gene is TRBJ2-5, the V gene TRBV9; D gene ambiguous. CDR3 length equals 15 residues. V lost 2 bases, J lost 0 bases, and 11 bases lay in between. Germline V CDR1 and CDR2: SGDLS, YYNGEE. The CDR3 here is CASSVGDSYQETQYF. As DNA, the CDR3 is TGTGCCAGCAGCGTGGGTGACTCTTACCAAGAGACCCAGTACTTC.

The chain carries TRBV5-4 and TRBJ1-3; tentative D call: TRBD1 (5 bases). This CDR3 region has 15 residues. Trimming took 0 bases from V and 0 from J, leaving 7 bases between them. The V gene's germline CDR1 is SGHNT and CDR2 YYREEE (reference sequence). The CDR3 here is CASSLGGHSGNTIYF. The CDR3 DNA is TGTGCCAGCAGCTTGGGCGGACACTCTGGAAACACCATATATTTT.

This clone was counted a single time. The chain links TRBV5-6 to TRBJ2-7, with D perhaps TRBD2 (6 bases). CDR3 length equals 11 residues. CDR1 and CDR2 from the germline V gene are SGHDT and YYEEEE. V lost 4 bases, J lost 6 bases, and 8 bases lay in between. The CDR3 nucleotides are TGTGCCAGCAGCGCGGGAAGCGAGCAGTACTTC. Translating it yields CASSAGSEQYF.

This chain uses TRBV19 with TRBJ2-7, with 7 bases identical to TRBD1. The CDR3 has 14 amino acids. V gave up 4 bases and J gave up 3 bases; unmatched junction bases: 6. Germline lookup yields CDR1 LNHDA and CDR2 SQIVND (reference sequence). The CDR3: CASSKTGLGYEQYF. Written as DNA, the CDR3 is TGTGCCAGTAGTAAGACAGGGCTTGGCTACGAGCAGTACTTC.

The chain carries TRBV5-8 and TRBJ1-2; 8 nucleotides align to TRBD1. V shed 5 bases and J 4 bases; nucleotides not matched to a gene: 7. The CDR3 extends over 14 amino acids. The germline V gene has CDR1 SGHTS and CDR2 YDEGEE. The CDR3 loop is CASRRRTGSYGYTF. The CDR3 DNA reads TGTGCCAGCAGACGCAGGACAGGGAGCTATGGCTACACCTTC.

The chain joins TRBV19 to TRBJ2-7, with 10 bases lining up with TRBD1. CDR3 size: 15 residues. Germline lookup yields CDR1 LNHDA and CDR2 SQIVND (reference sequence). V shed 6 bases and J 3 bases; nucleotides not matched to a gene: 8. The CDR3 protein is CASSYTGQGSYEQYF. The CDR3 DNA sequence: TGTGCCAGTAGCTATACGGGACAGGGGAGCTACGAGCAGTACTTC.